The 15 T cell receptor beta chains in this list originate from one sample, sequenced in a study of Ad26.COV2.S vaccination and SARS-CoV-2 variants. Produced via immunoSEQ multiplex PCR; TCRdb's table is partial and in-frame only. The table shows some 320,000 clones, with 85% occurring only once. Indicated treatment: around 19 received Ad26.COV2.S at low or high dose, single or two shots; several received placebo; per-sample allocation not given. It was on day 63 after the first vaccine or placebo injection that samples were taken. Source: peripheral blood, taken in a trial of Ad26.COV2.S vaccine versus placebo. These receptors came from a person between 18 and 65 years old who received the Ad26.COV2.S COVID-19 vaccine or a placebo.

In this sample, this clone turned up a few times. The V call is TRBV9, the J call TRBJ1-1; D uncertain. V was cut by 0 bases and J by 1 base, with 7 bases left in between. CDR1 and CDR2 (germline): SGDLS, YYNGEE. The CDR3 loop spans 14 amino acids. The CDR3 loop reads CASSVDRRNTEAFF. The CDR3 DNA is TGTGCCAGCAGCGTAGACCGCCGGAACACTGAAGCTTTCTTT.

This clone has only one observation. The V call is TRBV27, the J call TRBJ1-2, with D unresolved. CDR3 length: 13 amino acids. V was pared by 3 bases and J by 7 bases, with 12 bases between. CDR1 and CDR2 from the germline V gene are MNHEY and SMNVEV (reference sequence). CDR3 bases: TGTGCCAGCAGTTTTTCGGCCGGAGCTGGCTACACCTTC. Translation: CASSFSAGAGYTF.

Remarks on this clone: This specimen includes other DNA sequences encoding the same CDR3. V gene TRBV11-3 combines with J gene TRBJ2-5, with D possibly TRBD1 on 6 matching bases. The V gene lost 1 base and the J gene lost 2 bases, with 11 bases spanning the gap. Per the germline V gene, CDR1 is SGHNT and CDR2 is YENEEA. The CDR3 is 15 residues long. The CDR3 sequence: CASSLGGTGQETQYF. The CDR3 DNA is TGTGCCAGCAGCTTAGGAGGAACAGGGCAAGAGACCCAGTACTTC.

The J gene is TRBJ2-1, the V gene TRBV7-2; 8 bases match TRBD2. The CDR3 runs to 15 residues. V shed 0 bases, J shed 6 bases, and the junction held 4 bases outside the gene matches. Germline CDR1 is SGHTA and CDR2 is FQGNSA. CDR3 residues: CASSLASGVGNEQFF. The CDR3 DNA reads as TGTGCCAGCAGCTTAGCTAGCGGGGTTGGCAATGAGCAGTTCTTC.

The genes are TRBV2 and TRBJ1-3, with TRBD1 matching 10 bases. The CDR3 totals 15 residues. Per the germline V gene, CDR1 is SNHLY and CDR2 is FYNNEI. Germline trimming cut 3 bases from V and 8 bases from J; bases unmatched to any gene: 7. CDR3 sequence: CASSDGDRGEDTIYF. CDR3 coding DNA: TGTGCCAGCAGTGATGGGGACAGGGGAGAAGACACCATATATTTT.

The sample holds one count of this clone. The chain combines TRBV6-5 with TRBJ2-7, with a possible D match to TRBD2 (6 bases). The length of the CDR3 is 12 residues. Trimming stripped 8 bases from V and 7 bases from J, with 15 bases between. The germline CDR1 and CDR2 sequences are MNHEY and SVGAGI. The CDR3 region is CASRWLAGEQYF. The CDR3 DNA sequence: TGTGCCAGCCGATGGCTGGCGGGAGAGCAGTACTTC.

This clone was recorded many times. The chain has TRBV14 and TRBJ2-1, with 7 bases matching TRBD2. Unmatched junction bases numbered 12, after V lost 5 bases and J lost 5 bases. This CDR3 region has 16 residues. Germline CDR1 and CDR2: SGHDN and FVKESK. The CDR3 DNA reads TGTGCCAGCAGCGGCCGCGTAGGACTAGGGAACAATGAGCAGTTCTTC. It yields the protein CASSGRVGLGNNEQFF. The full variable domain, with the rest looked up from reference TRBV14 and TRBJ2-1, is EAGVTQFPSHSVIEKGQTVTLRCDPISGHDNLYWYRRVMGKEIKFLLHFVKESKQDESGMPNNRFLAERTGGTYSTLKVQPAELEDSGVYFCASSGRVGLGNNEQFFGPGTRLTVL.

This chain uses TRBV27 with TRBJ1-6; D remains ambiguous. The germline gives CDR1 MNHEY, CDR2 SMNVEV (reference sequence). V was shortened by 5 bases and J by 2 bases, with 7 bases between the two germline ends. This CDR3 has 14 residues. The CDR3: CASSARPYNSPLHF. CDR3 in DNA: TGTGCCAGCAGTGCCAGGCCCTATAATTCACCCCTCCACTTT.

The chain has TRBV19 and TRBJ1-5, with D perhaps matching TRBD1 (6 bases). Per germline, CDR1 LNHDA and CDR2 SQIVND (reference sequence). CDR3 size: 15 residues. The ends were cut back, 5 bases at V and 3 bases at J, with 14 bases in the middle. The CDR3 is CASSEYRVSNQPQHF. CDR3 DNA: TGTGCCAGTAGTGAATACAGGGTATCCAATCAGCCCCAGCATTTT.

In its sample, this clone was seen once. V gene TRBV4-1 combines with J gene TRBJ2-2; tentatively, D is TRBD1 (5 bases). With 4 bases removed from V and 2 bases from J, the gap between germline ends came to 11 bases. Germline-derived CDR1 and CDR2 are MGHRA and YSYEKL. The CDR3 loop spans 15 amino acids. CDR3 amino acids: CASSREDSNTGELFF. CDR3 coding DNA: TGCGCCAGCAGCCGGGAAGACAGTAACACCGGGGAGCTGTTTTTT.

The rearrangement joins TRBV9 to TRBJ2-3; D is possibly TRBD2 (6 bases). V was cut by 3 bases and J by 1 base, with 12 bases left in between. From germline, CDR1 is SGDLS and CDR2 YYNGEE. The CDR3 has 15 amino acids. The DNA of the CDR3 is TGTGCCAGCAGCGCAACGGGCGGGGGCACAGATACGCAGTATTTT. Its translation is CASSATGGGTDTQYF.

Only one count was recorded for this clone. The V gene is TRBV19, the J gene TRBJ1-6, with TRBD1 as a possible D gene (5 bases). The CDR3 covers 14 residues. Per germline, CDR1 LNHDA and CDR2 SQIVND (reference sequence). With 7 bases removed from V and 7 bases from J, the gap between germline ends came to 14 bases. In DNA form, the CDR3 reads TGTGCCAGTAACCATCGGGGCCCAAATTCACCCCTCCACTTT. It specifies CASNHRGPNSPLHF.

In its sample, this clone was seen a few times. The chain couples TRBV5-1 to TRBJ2-1; D is uncertain. Germline V gene sequence: CDR1 SGHRS, CDR2 YFSETQ. The CDR3 extends over 15 amino acids. Trimming took off 6 bases at V and 0 bases at J, with 13 bases between the two ends. The CDR3 is CASNADRPSYNEQFF. As DNA, the CDR3 is TGCGCCAGCAACGCCGACCGCCCCTCCTACAATGAGCAGTTCTTC.

This chain links TRBV7-2 with TRBJ1-2, with D unclear. The germline V gene has CDR1 SGHTA and CDR2 FQGNSA. The CDR3 is 14 amino acids. The V end lost 1 base, the J end lost 6 bases, and 12 bases lay between the germline ends. Here the CDR3 DNA reads TGTGCCAGCAGCTTAGGCCCCTGGACGGATGGCTACACCTTC. This sequence encodes CASSLGPWTDGYTF.

This clone was observed at least ten times. The rearrangement links TRBV6-6 to TRBJ1-1, with D possibly TRBD1 on 6 matching bases. This CDR3 is 16 amino acids long. V gave up 2 bases and J gave up 1 base, with 14 bases separating them. Germline V CDR1 and CDR2: MNHNY, SVGAGI (reference sequence). CDR3 in DNA: TGTGCCAGCAGTTACGGGGGCGTGGGCACGAACACTGAAGCTTTCTTT. It specifies CASSYGGVGTNTEAFF.